The rows below give T cell receptor beta chains drawn from one sample of a study of cytomegalovirus exposure and HLA in healthy donors. Here immunoSEQ multiplex PCR was the method, and the copy in TCRdb shows in-frame clones only, minus some. The data show about 130,000 clones, with around 82% seen just once and 1% to 1.5% held by the top ten. Sequences were obtained from PBMCs. These receptors came from a man aged 50-59 years in good health and CMV-seronegative. Each CDR3 is given with its conserved first and last residue. Each record gives: CDR3 protein, CDR3 DNA, D gene, J gene, clone size, V gene. D genes are given only for firm matches. Size tells how often a clone was seen (once, few, many) or the class of an expanded clone, and some rows leave it out.

CDR3aa: CASSLPADTQYF; CDR3nt: TGTGCCAGCAGCTTACCAGCAGATACGCAGTATTTT; d_gene: NA; j_gene: TRBJ2-3; abundance: few; v_gene: TRBV5-4
CDR3aa: CASRDSTSNQPQHF; CDR3nt: TGTGCCAGCAGGGACAGTACCTCCAATCAGCCCCAGCATTTT; d_gene: NA; j_gene: TRBJ1-5; abundance: NA; v_gene: TRBV27
CDR3aa: CASSLSVYTDTQYF; CDR3nt: TGTGCCAGCAGTTTATCTGTTTACACAGATACGCAGTATTTT; d_gene: NA; j_gene: TRBJ2-3; abundance: few; v_gene: TRBV28
CDR3aa: CASSGKGWGLTGELFF; CDR3nt: TGTGCCAGCAGCGGTAAAGGGTGGGGACTCACCGGGGAGCTGTTTTTT; d_gene: NA; j_gene: TRBJ2-2; abundance: NA; v_gene: TRBV13
CDR3aa: CASAHAGETYEQYF; CDR3nt: TGTGCCAGTGCCCACGCCGGGGAAACCTACGAGCAGTACTTC; d_gene: NA; j_gene: TRBJ2-7; abundance: NA; v_gene: TRBV19
CDR3aa: CASSFRGDRAPNQPQHF; CDR3nt: TGTGCCAGCAGCTTTCGAGGGGACAGGGCCCCCAATCAGCCCCAGCATTTT; d_gene: TRBD1; j_gene: TRBJ1-5; abundance: NA; v_gene: TRBV28
CDR3aa: CASTQDRGHQETQYF; CDR3nt: TGTGCCAGCACTCAGGACAGGGGGCACCAAGAGACCCAGTACTTC; d_gene: TRBD1; j_gene: TRBJ2-5; abundance: NA; v_gene: TRBV2
CDR3aa: CSASGGRGYTF; CDR3nt: TGCAGTGCTTCAGGGGGAAGAGGCTACACCTTC; d_gene: TRBD1; j_gene: TRBJ1-2; abundance: NA; v_gene: TRBV20-1
CDR3aa: CASSTRPSGEAFF; CDR3nt: TGTGCCAGCAGTACCCGCCCGTCGGGGGAAGCTTTCTTT; d_gene: NA; j_gene: TRBJ1-1; abundance: few; v_gene: TRBV6-6
CDR3aa: CASSFGLAGDQETQYF; CDR3nt: TGTGCCAGCAGCTTTGGACTAGCGGGAGACCAAGAGACCCAGTACTTC; d_gene: TRBD2; j_gene: TRBJ2-5; abundance: NA; v_gene: TRBV5-4
CDR3aa: CASSITGTGAGGYTF; CDR3nt: TGTGCCAGCAGCATAACCGGGACAGGCGCTGGAGGCTACACCTTC; d_gene: TRBD1; j_gene: TRBJ1-2; abundance: NA; v_gene: TRBV7-9
CDR3aa: CASSPSSRTAGEEQYF; CDR3nt: TGTGCCAGCTCACCATCATCCCGGACGGCGGGAGAGGAGCAGTACTTC; d_gene: TRBD2; j_gene: TRBJ2-7; abundance: NA; v_gene: TRBV18
CDR3aa: CASSMTSGRNEQFF; CDR3nt: TGTGCCAGTAGTATGACTAGCGGGAGAAATGAGCAGTTCTTC; d_gene: TRBD2; j_gene: TRBJ2-1; abundance: NA; v_gene: TRBV19
CDR3aa: CASSLRGDLQETQYF; CDR3nt: TGTGCCAGCAGTTTACGGGGGGACCTCCAAGAGACCCAGTACTTC; d_gene: TRBD2; j_gene: TRBJ2-5; abundance: NA; v_gene: TRBV28
CDR3aa: CSASELQETQYF; CDR3nt: TGCAGCGCTAGCGAGCTCCAAGAGACCCAGTACTTC; d_gene: NA; j_gene: TRBJ2-5; abundance: NA; v_gene: TRBV29-1
CDR3aa: CASSQDWLNQPQHF; CDR3nt: TGCGCCAGCAGCCAAGATTGGCTCAATCAGCCCCAGCATTTT; d_gene: NA; j_gene: TRBJ1-5; abundance: NA; v_gene: TRBV4-3
CDR3aa: CASSLEAGNTEAFF; CDR3nt: TGTGCCAGCAGCTTAGAGGCAGGGAACACTGAAGCTTTCTTT; d_gene: NA; j_gene: TRBJ1-1; abundance: NA; v_gene: TRBV7-9
CDR3aa: CSSSLVGAEAFF; CDR3nt: TGTTCCAGCAGCTTAGTTGGGGCGGAAGCTTTCTTT; d_gene: NA; j_gene: TRBJ1-1; abundance: NA; v_gene: TRBV7-9
CDR3aa: CASSIVGVEQFF; CDR3nt: TGTGCCAGTAGTATTGTAGGAGTGGAGCAGTTCTTC; d_gene: NA; j_gene: TRBJ2-1; abundance: NA; v_gene: TRBV19
CDR3aa: CASSLARAGGPHF; CDR3nt: TGTGCCAGCAGCTTAGCGCGGGCAGGGGGCCCCCACTTC; d_gene: TRBD1; j_gene: TRBJ2-7; abundance: NA; v_gene: TRBV7-2
CDR3aa: CASSPFDRYEQYF; CDR3nt: TGTGCCAGCAGCCCCTTCGACAGGTACGAGCAGTACTTC; d_gene: NA; j_gene: TRBJ2-7; abundance: NA; v_gene: TRBV7-8
CDR3aa: CASSFQGRLETQYF; CDR3nt: TGTGCCAGCAGCTTTCAGGGGAGACTAGAGACCCAGTACTTC; d_gene: NA; j_gene: TRBJ2-5; abundance: few; v_gene: TRBV5-5
CDR3aa: CASRDNSGQGAGGYTF; CDR3nt: TGTGCCAGCAGAGATAACTCCGGGCAGGGGGCGGGAGGCTACACCTTC; d_gene: TRBD1; j_gene: TRBJ1-2; abundance: NA; v_gene: TRBV28
CDR3aa: CASNPQGINQPQHF; CDR3nt: TGTGCCAGCAACCCCCAGGGGATAAATCAGCCCCAGCATTTT; d_gene: NA; j_gene: TRBJ1-5; abundance: NA; v_gene: TRBV6-6
CDR3aa: CASSERGDDGYTF; CDR3nt: TGTGCCAGCAGTGAACGGGGGGACGATGGCTACACCTTC; d_gene: NA; j_gene: TRBJ1-2; abundance: NA; v_gene: TRBV6-1
CDR3aa: CASKKIAGGQETQYF; CDR3nt: TGTGCCAGCAAGAAGATAGCGGGAGGGCAAGAGACCCAGTACTTC; d_gene: TRBD2; j_gene: TRBJ2-5; abundance: NA; v_gene: TRBV27
CDR3aa: CSVDPSYARQETQYF; CDR3nt: TGCAGCGTTGACCCTTCCTACGCCCGTCAAGAGACCCAGTACTTC; d_gene: NA; j_gene: TRBJ2-5; abundance: NA; v_gene: TRBV29-1
CDR3aa: CASISGTTHNEQFF; CDR3nt: TGTGCCAGCATCTCCGGGACTACCCACAATGAGCAGTTCTTC; d_gene: TRBD2; j_gene: TRBJ2-1; abundance: medium-sized; v_gene: TRBV6-1
CDR3aa: CACGTEFNQPQHF; CDR3nt: TGTGCCTGCGGGACAGAGTTTAATCAGCCCCAGCATTTT; d_gene: TRBD1; j_gene: TRBJ1-5; abundance: NA; v_gene: TRBV30
CDR3aa: CASSYGQGAYNEQFF; CDR3nt: TGTGCCAGCAGTTACGGGCAGGGGGCATACAATGAGCAGTTCTTC; d_gene: TRBD1; j_gene: TRBJ2-1; abundance: NA; v_gene: TRBV6-6
CDR3aa: CASSRGPLNTQYF; CDR3nt: TGTGCCAGCAGTAGGGGCCCACTCAATACGCAGTATTTT; d_gene: NA; j_gene: TRBJ2-3; abundance: NA; v_gene: TRBV11-3
CDR3aa: CASSLTVSGNTIYF; CDR3nt: TGTGCCAGCAGTTTAACGGTCTCTGGAAACACCATATATTTT; d_gene: NA; j_gene: TRBJ1-3; abundance: NA; v_gene: TRBV28
CDR3aa: CASRSGQMNTGELFF; CDR3nt: TGTGCCAGCAGGTCGGGACAGATGAACACCGGGGAGCTGTTTTTT; d_gene: TRBD1; j_gene: TRBJ2-2; abundance: NA; v_gene: TRBV6-5
CDR3aa: CASSSHSGSTDTQYF; CDR3nt: TGTGCCAGCAGCTCCCATAGCGGGAGCACAGATACGCAGTATTTT; d_gene: TRBD2; j_gene: TRBJ2-3; abundance: NA; v_gene: TRBV11-3
CDR3aa: CASSGDWSYEQYF; CDR3nt: TGTGCCAGCAGTGGGGACTGGTCCTACGAGCAGTACTTC; d_gene: NA; j_gene: TRBJ2-7; abundance: once; v_gene: TRBV25-1
CDR3aa: CASSRQGYQETQYF; CDR3nt: TGTGCCAGCAGCCGCCAGGGTTACCAAGAGACCCAGTACTTC; d_gene: NA; j_gene: TRBJ2-5; abundance: NA; v_gene: TRBV7-9
CDR3aa: CASSSTSGIYNEQFF; CDR3nt: TGTGCCAGCAGCTCGACTAGCGGCATCTACAATGAGCAGTTCTTC; d_gene: TRBD2; j_gene: TRBJ2-1; abundance: NA; v_gene: TRBV5-4
CDR3aa: CASSPGDSRQYF; CDR3nt: TGTGCCAGCAGCCCCGGGGACAGCCGACAGTACTTC; d_gene: TRBD1; j_gene: TRBJ2-5; abundance: few; v_gene: TRBV9
CDR3aa: CASSLVGQGANQPQHF; CDR3nt: TGTGCCAGCAGCTTAGTAGGGCAGGGGGCAAATCAGCCCCAGCATTTT; d_gene: TRBD1; j_gene: TRBJ1-5; abundance: once; v_gene: TRBV7-9
CDR3aa: CASSASGRDRPYNEQFF; CDR3nt: TGTGCCAGCAGTGCTTCGGGGCGGGACAGGCCTTACAATGAGCAGTTCTTC; d_gene: TRBD1; j_gene: TRBJ2-1; abundance: NA; v_gene: TRBV25-1
CDR3aa: CASSEGQNYEQYF; CDR3nt: TGCGCCAGCAGTGAGGGACAGAACTACGAGCAGTACTTC; d_gene: NA; j_gene: TRBJ2-7; abundance: NA; v_gene: TRBV10-1
CDR3aa: CASSVGQGDEQYF; CDR3nt: TGTGCCAGCAGCGTAGGACAGGGTGACGAGCAGTACTTC; d_gene: TRBD1; j_gene: TRBJ2-7; abundance: NA; v_gene: TRBV9
CDR3aa: CASSVATGYQETQYF; CDR3nt: TGTGCCAGCAGCGTAGCTACAGGGTACCAAGAGACCCAGTACTTC; d_gene: NA; j_gene: TRBJ2-5; abundance: once; v_gene: TRBV9
CDR3aa: CASSLGGRLADEQFF; CDR3nt: TGCGCCAGCAGCTTGGGCGGGAGGCTGGCGGATGAGCAGTTCTTC; d_gene: TRBD2; j_gene: TRBJ2-1; abundance: NA; v_gene: TRBV5-1
CDR3aa: CASSLAGQGIMNTEAFF; CDR3nt: TGTGCCAGCAGCTTAGCGGGACAGGGGATCATGAACACTGAAGCTTTCTTT; d_gene: TRBD1; j_gene: TRBJ1-1; abundance: NA; v_gene: TRBV7-9
CDR3aa: CAWSVGGDGNTIYF; CDR3nt: TGTGCCTGGAGTGTGGGGGGAGATGGAAACACCATATATTTT; d_gene: NA; j_gene: TRBJ1-3; abundance: NA; v_gene: TRBV30
CDR3aa: CSANRAYEQYF; CDR3nt: TGCAGTGCTAACCGGGCCTACGAGCAGTACTTC; d_gene: NA; j_gene: TRBJ2-7; abundance: NA; v_gene: TRBV20-1
CDR3aa: CASRSLRGSYNEQFF; CDR3nt: TGTGCCAGCAGGAGTTTACGGGGCTCCTACAATGAGCAGTTCTTC; d_gene: NA; j_gene: TRBJ2-1; abundance: few; v_gene: TRBV2
CDR3aa: CASRHRVKTEAFF; CDR3nt: TGTGCCAGCAGGCACAGGGTGAAGACTGAAGCTTTCTTT; d_gene: NA; j_gene: TRBJ1-1; abundance: NA; v_gene: TRBV6-4
CDR3aa: CASSNPKGIGQGRGGDTQYF; CDR3nt: TGTGCCAGCAGCAACCCAAAAGGAATCGGACAGGGCCGGGGTGGAGATACGCAGTATTTT; d_gene: NA; j_gene: TRBJ2-3; abundance: NA; v_gene: TRBV21-1
CDR3aa: CASSRGEVAGEKLFF; CDR3nt: TGTGCCAGCAGTAGGGGGGAGGTAGCGGGTGAAAAACTGTTTTTT; d_gene: NA; j_gene: TRBJ1-4; abundance: NA; v_gene: TRBV9
CDR3aa: CASGYPAEEQFF; CDR3nt: TGTGCCAGTGGATACCCCGCGGAAGAGCAGTTCTTC; d_gene: NA; j_gene: TRBJ2-1; abundance: NA; v_gene: TRBV2
CDR3aa: CASGLVRGRGFTGELFF; CDR3nt: TGTGCTAGTGGTTTGGTAAGAGGCAGGGGCTTCACCGGGGAGCTGTTTTTT; d_gene: NA; j_gene: TRBJ2-2; abundance: once; v_gene: TRBV12-5
CDR3aa: CASSSPLAGGYYEQYF; CDR3nt: TGTGCCAGCAGCTCCCCTTTAGCGGGAGGGTACTACGAGCAGTACTTC; d_gene: TRBD2; j_gene: TRBJ2-7; abundance: few; v_gene: TRBV11-2
CDR3aa: CASSFAGFETYEQYF; CDR3nt: TGTGCCAGCAGTTTCGCCGGGTTCGAGACCTACGAGCAGTACTTC; d_gene: NA; j_gene: TRBJ2-7; abundance: NA; v_gene: TRBV27
CDR3aa: CASSSSGEQYF; CDR3nt: TGTGCCAGCAGTTCCAGCGGGGAGCAGTACTTC; d_gene: NA; j_gene: TRBJ2-7; abundance: NA; v_gene: TRBV6-5
CDR3aa: CASSHSRRGGGYTF; CDR3nt: TGTGCCAGCAGTCATTCCCGTCGGGGTGGTGGCTACACCTTC; d_gene: NA; j_gene: TRBJ1-2; abundance: NA; v_gene: TRBV6-6